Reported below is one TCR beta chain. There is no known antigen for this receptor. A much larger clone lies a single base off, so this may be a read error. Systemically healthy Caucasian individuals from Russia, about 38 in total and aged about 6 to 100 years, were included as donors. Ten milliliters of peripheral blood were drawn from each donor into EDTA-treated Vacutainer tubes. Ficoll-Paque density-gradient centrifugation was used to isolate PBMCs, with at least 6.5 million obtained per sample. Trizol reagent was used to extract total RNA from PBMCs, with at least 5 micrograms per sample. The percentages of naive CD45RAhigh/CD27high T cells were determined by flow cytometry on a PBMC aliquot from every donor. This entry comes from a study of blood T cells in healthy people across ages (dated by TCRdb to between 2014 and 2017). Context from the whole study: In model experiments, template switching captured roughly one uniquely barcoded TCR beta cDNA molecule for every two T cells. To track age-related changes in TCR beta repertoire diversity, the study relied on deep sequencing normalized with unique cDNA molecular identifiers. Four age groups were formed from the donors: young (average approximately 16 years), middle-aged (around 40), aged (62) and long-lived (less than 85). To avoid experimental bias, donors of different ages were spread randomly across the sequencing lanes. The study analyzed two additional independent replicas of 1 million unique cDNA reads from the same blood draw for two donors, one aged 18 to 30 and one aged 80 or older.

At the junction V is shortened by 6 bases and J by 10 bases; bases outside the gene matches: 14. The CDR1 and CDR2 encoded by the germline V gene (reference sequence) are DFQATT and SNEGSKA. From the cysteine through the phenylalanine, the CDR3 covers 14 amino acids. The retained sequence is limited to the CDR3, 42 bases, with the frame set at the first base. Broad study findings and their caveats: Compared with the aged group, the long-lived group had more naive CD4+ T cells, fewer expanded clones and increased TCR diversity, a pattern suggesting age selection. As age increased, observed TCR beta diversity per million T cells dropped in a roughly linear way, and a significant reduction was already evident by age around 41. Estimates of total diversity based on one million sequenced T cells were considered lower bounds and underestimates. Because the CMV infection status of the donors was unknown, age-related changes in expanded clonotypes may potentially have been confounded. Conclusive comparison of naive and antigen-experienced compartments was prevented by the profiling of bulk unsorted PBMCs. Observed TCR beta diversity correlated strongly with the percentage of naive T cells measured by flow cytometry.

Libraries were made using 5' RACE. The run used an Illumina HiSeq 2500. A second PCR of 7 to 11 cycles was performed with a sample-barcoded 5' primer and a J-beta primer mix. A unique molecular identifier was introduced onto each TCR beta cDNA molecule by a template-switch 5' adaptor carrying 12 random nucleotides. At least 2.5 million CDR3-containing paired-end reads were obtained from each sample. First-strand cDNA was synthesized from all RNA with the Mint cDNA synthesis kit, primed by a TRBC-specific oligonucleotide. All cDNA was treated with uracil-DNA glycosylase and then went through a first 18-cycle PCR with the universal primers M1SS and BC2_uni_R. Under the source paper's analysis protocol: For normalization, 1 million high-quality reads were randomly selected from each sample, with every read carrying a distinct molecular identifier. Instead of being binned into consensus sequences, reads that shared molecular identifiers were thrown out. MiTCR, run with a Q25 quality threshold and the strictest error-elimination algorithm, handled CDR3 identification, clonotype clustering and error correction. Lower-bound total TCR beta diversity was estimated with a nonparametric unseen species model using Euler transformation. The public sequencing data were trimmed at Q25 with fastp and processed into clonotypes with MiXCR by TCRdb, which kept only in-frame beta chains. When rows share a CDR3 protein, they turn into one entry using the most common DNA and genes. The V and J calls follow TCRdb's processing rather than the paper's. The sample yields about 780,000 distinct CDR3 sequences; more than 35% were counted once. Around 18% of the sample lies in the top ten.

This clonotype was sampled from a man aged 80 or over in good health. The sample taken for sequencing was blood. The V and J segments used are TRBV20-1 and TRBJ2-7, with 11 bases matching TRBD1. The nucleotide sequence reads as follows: TGCAGTGCCGACCCGGGACAGGGGGAAGAGGCCCAGTACTTC. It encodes CSADPGQGEEAQYF.